The 31 T cell receptor beta chains below come from one sample, sequenced in a study of cytomegalovirus exposure and HLA in healthy donors. Measured with immunoSEQ multiplex PCR; TCRdb has only the in-frame clones, and not every one. The table records roughly 100,000 clones, 88% of them present only once. The sample taken for sequencing was PBMCs. These receptors all stem from a woman younger than 35 in good health and CMV-seropositive.

V gene TRBV6-4 combines with J gene TRBJ2-5; tentative D call: TRBD1 (6 bases). Germline assignment: CDR1 MRHNA and CDR2 SNTAGT. This CDR3 is built from 14 residues. The V and J ends lost 4 bases and 5 bases respectively, with 14 bases between them. The CDR3 DNA reads as TGTGCCAGCAGTGTCCCAAACAGGGATGAGACCCAGTACTTC. Its translation: CASSVPNRDETQYF.

This clone was seen a few times. The chain uses TRBV4-1 and TRBJ1-6; 9 bases align to TRBD1. Losses at the gene ends were 2 bases for V and 4 bases for J; bases not matched to a gene: 9. The CDR3 is 18 amino acids. The germline CDR1 and CDR2 sequences are MGHRA and YSYEKL. The CDR3 loop is CASSQKPTGGAYNSPLHF. The CDR3 DNA follows: TGCGCCAGCAGCCAAAAACCTACAGGGGGCGCTTATAATTCACCCCTCCACTTT.

This clone was observed a single time. The chain recombines TRBV5-1 with TRBJ1-4; D possibly corresponds to TRBD1 (5 bases). V was cut by 2 bases and J by 5 bases, with 16 bases left in between. CDR1 and CDR2 (germline): SGHRS, YFSETQ. The CDR3 is 16 amino acids. The CDR3 nucleotides read TGCGCCAGCAGCTTTGGACGGGGACTCAGGAATGAAAAACTGTTTTTT. It yields the protein CASSFGRGLRNEKLFF.

The chain carries TRBV7-8 and TRBJ2-5; 10 bases align to TRBD1. Unmatched junction bases numbered 6, after V lost 4 bases and J lost 4 bases. The CDR3 covers 15 residues. Germline-derived CDR1 and CDR2 are SGHVS and FQNEAQ. CDR3 sequence reads: CASSSTGGRGETQYF. The CDR3 DNA sequence: TGTGCCAGCAGCTCGACAGGGGGCAGGGGAGAGACCCAGTACTTC.

V is TRBV11-2 and J is TRBJ2-2, with D tentatively TRBD1 (6 bases). Deletions cut 3 bases from V and 0 bases from J, with 11 bases between. This CDR3 is built from 16 residues. Germline CDR1 reads SGHAT; CDR2 reads FQNNGV. Written as DNA, the CDR3 is TGTGCCAGCAGCTTCCAAAGGACAGCGAACACCGGGGAGCTGTTTTTT. It translates to CASSFQRTANTGELFF.

This clone has only one observation. The V call is TRBV11-2, the J call TRBJ2-3; tentative D call: TRBD2 (5 bases). V gave up 4 bases and J gave up 6 bases, with 14 bases separating them. Per the germline V gene, CDR1 is SGHAT and CDR2 is FQNNGV. The CDR3 has 14 residues. CDR3 loop: CASSWTEVGDTQYF. CDR3 DNA: TGTGCCAGCAGCTGGACGGAGGTTGGCGATACGCAGTATTTT.

In this sample, this clone turned up once. The chain joins TRBV28 to TRBJ2-2, with no clear D. This CDR3 is 13 amino acids long. In germline, CDR1 is MDHEN, CDR2 SYDVKM. The ends were cut back, 3 bases at V and 4 bases at J, with 6 bases in the middle. CDR3 loop: CASSFEATGELFF. For the CDR3, the DNA is TGTGCCAGCAGTTTCGAGGCCACCGGGGAGCTGTTTTTT. The whole variable domain, remainder taken from reference TRBV28 and TRBJ2-2, is DVKVTQSSRYLVKRTGEKVFLECVQDMDHENMFWYRQDPGLGLRLIYFSYDVKMKEKGDIPEGYSVSREKKERFSLILESASTNQTSMYLCASSFEATGELFFGEGSRLTVL.

The rearrangement links TRBV2 to TRBJ1-5; no clear D gene. This CDR3 is 15 amino acids long. Trimming removed 6 bases at V and 2 bases at J, with 14 bases between. The germline V gene encodes CDR1 SNHLY and CDR2 FYNNEI. CDR3 loop: CASRSGDQGNQPQHF. The CDR3 region has the DNA TGTGCCAGCAGGTCCGGGGATCAGGGCAATCAGCCCCAGCATTTT.

The chain uses TRBV28 and TRBJ2-1; tentatively, D is TRBD2 (6 bases). In germline, CDR1 is MDHEN, CDR2 SYDVKM. The V gene lost 6 bases and the J gene lost 3 bases, with 12 bases spanning the gap. The CDR3 contains 14 residues. CDR3 sequence: CASSLIGGYNEQFF. The CDR3, as DNA: TGTGCCAGCAGCCTCATCGGGGGCTACAATGAGCAGTTCTTC.

V and J are TRBV2 and TRBJ1-5, with unresolved D. The CDR3 is made up of 14 amino acids. Trimming removed 6 bases at V and 0 bases at J, with 9 bases between. Germline V lookup: CDR1 SNHLY, CDR2 FYNNEI. DNA of the CDR3: TGTGCCAGCAGCCGGGAGGGTAGCAATCAGCCCCAGCATTTT. It translates to CASSREGSNQPQHF.

V is TRBV25-1 and J is TRBJ2-1; D is ambiguous. Trimming removed 3 bases from V and 4 bases from J, with 7 bases in between. Germline CDR1 reads MGHDK; CDR2 reads SYGVNS. This CDR3 has 13 residues. In DNA, the CDR3 is TGTGCCAGCAGTGATTCCAGGTACAATGAGCAGTTCTTC. This sequence encodes CASSDSRYNEQFF.

This chain uses TRBV9 with TRBJ2-3; 8 bases match TRBD2. Germline trimming cut 0 bases from V and 1 base from J; bases unmatched to any gene: 1. The CDR3 loop spans 15 amino acids. From germline, CDR1 is SGDLS and CDR2 YYNGEE. CDR3: CASSVGGGRTDTQYF. The CDR3 DNA sequence: TGTGCCAGCAGCGTAGGCGGGGGGCGCACAGATACGCAGTATTTT.

In the case of this clone: A junction boundary mismatches the germline segment, possibly from a read error. The chain has TRBV7-6 and TRBJ2-2; 11 bases are shared with TRBD2. CDR3 size: 14 residues. CDR1 is SGHVS, CDR2 FNYEAQ, per germline. The CDR3 loop reads CASSLAGGTGELFF. The DNA of the CDR3 is TGTGCCAGCAGCCTAGCGGGGGGCACCGGGGAGCTGTTTTTT. The full variable domain, in which reference TRBV7-6 and TRBJ2-2 provide the parts outside the CDR3, is GAGVSQSPRYKVTKRGQDVALRCDPISGHVSLYWYRQALGQGPEFLTYFNYEAQQDKSGLPNDRFSAERPEGSISTLTIQRTEQRDSAMYRCASSLAGGTGELFFGEGSRLTVL.

This chain joins TRBV27 and TRBJ2-2, with 8 bases fitting TRBD1. This CDR3 region has 16 residues. CDR1 and CDR2 from the germline V gene are MNHEY and SMNVEV (reference sequence). The ends lost 5 bases at V and 3 bases at J; junction bases unmatched: 8. CDR3 coding DNA: TGTGCCAGCAGTCCCCTGACAGGGGATCACACCGGGGAGCTGTTTTTT. It is translated as CASSPLTGDHTGELFF.

A single count supports this clone. The chain recombines TRBV4-3 with TRBJ1-5, with 9 nucleotides matching TRBD1. Germline CDR1 reads LGHNA; CDR2 reads YSLEER. V trimming: 3 bases; J trimming: 7 bases; junction bases outside the gene matches: 7. The CDR3 is 15 residues long. The CDR3 reads CASSQTDRGYQPQHF. Here the CDR3 DNA reads TGCGCCAGCAGCCAGACAGACAGGGGGTACCAGCCCCAGCATTTT.

The CDR3 DNA follows: TGTGCCAGCAGCTTAAGGCTAGCGGGGGGTAGCACAGATACGCAGTATTTT. Residues: CASSLRLAGGSTDTQYF. The chain is built from TRBV7-8 and TRBJ2-3, with 11 positions matching TRBD2. CDR1 is SGHVS and CDR2 is FQNEAQ in the germline V gene. V dropped 2 bases and J dropped 0; count of bases not matched to a gene: 4. This CDR3 has 17 amino acids.

This chain links TRBV2 with TRBJ2-7; weak D call: TRBD1 (6 bases). Germline CDR1 reads SNHLY; CDR2 reads FYNNEI. CDR3 size: 15 residues. Trimming left V 6 bases short and J 4 bases short, with 19 bases between. The CDR3 sequence: CASSYRAPPQYEQYF. The CDR3 nucleotides read TGTGCCAGCAGCTACAGGGCGCCGCCTCAGTACGAGCAGTACTTC.

The chain is built from TRBV13 and TRBJ2-7, with D possibly matching TRBD2 (6 bases). Trimming took 5 bases from V and 7 from J, leaving 12 bases between them. Germline loops: CDR1 PRHDT, CDR2 FYEKMQ (reference sequence). This CDR3 contains 12 residues. For the CDR3, the DNA is TGTGCCAGCAGCCCCGCGCGGGATGAGCAGTACTTC. This translates into CASSPARDEQYF. Filled out from reference TRBV13 and TRBJ2-7, the complete variable domain reads AAGVIQSPRHLIKEKRETATLKCYPIPRHDTVYWYQQGPGQDPQFLISFYEKMQSDKGSIPDRFSAQQFSDYHSELNMSSLELGDSALYFCASSPARDEQYFGPGTRLTVT.

The chain combines TRBV7-6 with TRBJ2-7, with D possibly being TRBD1 (5 bases). Trimming removed 5 bases from V and 4 bases from J, with 21 bases in between. Germline lookup yields CDR1 SGHVS and CDR2 FNYEAQ. The CDR3 length is 16 residues. The CDR3 bases are TGTGCCAGCAGCCCCTTAGGGGTTTACGATTCTTACGAGCAGTACTTC. Translating it yields CASSPLGVYDSYEQYF.

This chain uses TRBV28 with TRBJ1-4; D is unresolved. In germline, CDR1 is MDHEN, CDR2 SYDVKM. There are 14 residues in the CDR3. V gave up 3 bases and J gave up 4 bases, with 9 bases separating them. The CDR3 spells CASSLRGINEKLFF. The DNA of the CDR3 is TGTGCCAGCAGTTTGAGAGGCATTAATGAAAAACTGTTTTTT. Full variable domain (outside the CDR3, taken from reference TRBV28 and TRBJ1-4): DVKVTQSSRYLVKRTGEKVFLECVQDMDHENMFWYRQDPGLGLRLIYFSYDVKMKEKGDIPEGYSVSREKKERFSLILESASTNQTSMYLCASSLRGINEKLFFGSGTQLSVL.

This clone was observed a single time. The genes are TRBV19 and TRBJ1-2, with a weak D call TRBD1 (5 bases). V was trimmed by 5 bases and J by 4 bases, leaving 20 bases between them. The V gene's germline CDR1 is LNHDA and CDR2 SQIVND (reference sequence). The CDR3 is 16 residues long. Here the CDR3 DNA reads TGTGCCAGTAGTGTTTTCGGGGGACGCGTCCTCTATGGCTACACCTTC. It yields the protein CASSVFGGRVLYGYTF.

CDR3 sequence reads: CASNSRGPNPYGYTF. The CDR3 nucleotides read TGTGCCAGCAACAGCAGGGGGCCTAACCCCTATGGCTACACCTTC. This chain uses TRBV6-1 with TRBJ1-2, with TRBD1 matching over 8 bases. With 7 bases clipped from V and 4 bases from J, the junction kept 11 bases outside the gene matches. The CDR3 covers 15 residues. In germline, CDR1 is MNHNS, CDR2 SASEGT.

The genes are TRBV11-2 and TRBJ2-1, with TRBD1 identical over 11 bases. Per the germline V gene, CDR1 is SGHAT and CDR2 is FQNNGV. There are 15 residues in the CDR3. After removal of 3 bases from V and 5 bases from J, the junction contained 3 bases not matched to a gene. As DNA, the CDR3 is TGTGCCAGCAGCTTTAGGGGACAGGGGGACAATGAGCAGTTCTTC. Translated, it gives CASSFRGQGDNEQFF.

The V gene is TRBV25-1, the J gene TRBJ1-2, with D hard to call. The V gene lost 1 base and the J gene lost 9 bases, with 12 bases spanning the gap. The CDR3 has 13 amino acids. Germline CDR1 and CDR2: MGHDK and SYGVNS. CDR3 DNA sequence: TGTGCCAGCAGTGAATTCGGGGATTCGCGCTACACCTTC. Translation: CASSEFGDSRYTF.

The chain links TRBV6-1 to TRBJ1-2; a possible D gene is TRBD1 (6 bases). Per germline, CDR1 MNHNS and CDR2 SASEGT. CDR3 length: 13 amino acids. Trimming stripped 7 bases from V and 7 bases from J, with 16 bases between. The CDR3 region is CASINTGKGGYTF. The CDR3 nucleotides are TGTGCCAGCATTAATACAGGGAAAGGTGGCTACACCTTC.

V and J are TRBV19 and TRBJ1-4; D uncertain. Germline V gene sequence: CDR1 LNHDA, CDR2 SQIVND (reference sequence). Deletions cut 7 bases from V and 6 bases from J, with 12 bases between. The CDR3 has 13 amino acids. CDR3 loop: CASIGTADEKLFF. The CDR3 nucleotides are TGTGCCAGTATAGGTACTGCGGATGAAAAACTGTTTTTT.

The chain is built from TRBV4-1 and TRBJ2-3; tentatively, D is TRBD1 (5 bases). The CDR3 contains 17 residues. Trimming removed 0 bases from V and 4 bases from J, with 17 bases in between. CDR1 MGHRA and CDR2 YSYEKL come from the germline V gene. CDR3 residues: CASSQEMDTLPPDTQYF. As DNA, the CDR3 is TGCGCCAGCAGCCAAGAAATGGACACACTCCCTCCAGATACGCAGTATTTT.

The CDR3 nucleotides read TGTGCCAGCAGTCACGCCGGGACAGGGGGCTTGAAGACCCAGTACTTC. It specifies CASSHAGTGGLKTQYF. V is TRBV28 and J is TRBJ2-5; 12 bases agree with TRBD1. Germline values: CDR1 MDHEN, CDR2 SYDVKM. The V gene end was trimmed by 5 bases and the J gene end by 6 bases; junction bases not matched to a gene: 10. The CDR3 is 16 residues long.

The chain is built from TRBV29-1 and TRBJ2-2, with D unclear. From germline, CDR1 is SQVTM and CDR2 ANQGSEA. This CDR3 has 15 residues. Trimming left V 4 bases short and J 1 base short, with 13 bases between. CDR3 DNA: TGCAGCGTTGTTGAGAGCACTCGGAACACCGGGGAGCTGTTTTTT. It specifies CSVVESTRNTGELFF.

The CDR3 spells CASSPFQQGWDSPLHF. CDR3 bases: TGTGCCAGCAGCCCATTTCAACAGGGGTGGGATTCACCCCTCCACTTT. The V and J genes are TRBV7-9 and TRBJ1-6, with TRBD1 matching 7 bases. The CDR3 sequence is 16 residues long. Germline V gene sequence: CDR1 SEHNR, CDR2 FQNEAQ (reference sequence). J lost 8 bases, V lost 5 bases, and 12 bases had no gene match.

The V call is TRBV6-1, the J call TRBJ1-3; TRBD1 aligns across 7 bases. Trimming took 2 bases from V and 1 from J; bases not matched to a gene: 11. From germline, CDR1 is MNHNS and CDR2 SASEGT. This CDR3 has 18 residues. Here the CDR3 DNA reads TGTGCCAGCAGTGAATTATTGTCGGGCAGGGGGTCTGGAAACACCATATATTTT. It codes for CASSELLSGRGSGNTIYF.